This section outlines one T cell receptor beta chain sequence together with its context. The sample comes from a study of blood T cell repertoires in COVID-19. Clones were read by immunoSEQ multiplex PCR, and TCRdb kept only the in-frame ones, dropping some. Of more than 300,000 clones listed, approximately 90% are singletons. This CDR3 has 17 residues. V lost 5 bases, J lost 7 bases, and 15 bases stayed unmatched. CDR1 is SEHNR, CDR2 FQNEAQ, per germline (reference sequence). This rearrangement joins TRBV7-9 to TRBJ1-4; 8 bases line up with TRBD1. What was sequenced was PBMCs or T cells enriched from blood (not recorded which). The origin of this receptor is a woman aged 18-35 years who had recovered from COVID-19. CDR3 sequence (DNA): TGTGCCAGCAGCGCTTACGAGACAGAGGGGACAGGTGAAAAACTGTTTTTT. Translating it yields CASSAYETEGTGEKLFF.